This TCR beta chain originates from a study of response to subunit inactivated influenza vaccine (dated by TCRdb to 2016 to 2019). Background on the whole study: The study used deep quantitative T cell receptor repertoire profiling to track responses to a trivalent subunit inactivated influenza vaccine.

From its cysteine to its phenylalanine, the CDR3 spans 16 amino acids. Only the CDR3 DNA stays, 48 bases, in frame from base 1. Per the germline V gene, MNHEY is the CDR1 and SVGEGT is the CDR2. V is pared back by 5 bases and J by 2 bases, with 18 bases lying between the germline termini. The receptor library was made with RT-PCR. Sequenced using an Illumina HiSeq 2500. The public reads were reprocessed in TCRdb via fastp at Q25 and MiXCR, keeping in-frame beta chains. One record per CDR3 amino acid sequence lists the most common genes and DNA. A total of under 550,000 distinct CDR3 sequences appear in this sample, more than 7% of them only once. Jointly, the top ten make up around 14% of the sample. In the case of this clonotype: Its target antigen remains unknown. No clone much larger than this one lies a single base away; base qualities are absent.

Findings and caveats that apply to the study as a whole: The authors proposed that each seasonal influenza vaccination may bring in only a limited number of new T cells.

The receptor comes from a man aged 50-75 years who received an inactivated influenza vaccine. Donor details come from another sample of the same person, matched by shared clones. The source was PBMCs from blood, collected about 23 months after vaccination. The chain couples TRBV6-2 or TRBV6-3 to TRBJ1-2; a tentative D call is TRBD1 (5 bases match). The CDR3: CASSPRVGTGNYGYTF. The DNA sequence follows: TGTGCCAGCAGTCCACGGGTCGGAACAGGAAACTATGGCTACACCTTC.